Listed below are T cell receptor beta chains from one sample, sequenced in a study of shared clonotypes between healthy human individuals. Assay used: immunoSEQ multiplex PCR; TCRdb lists only in-frame clones, some missing. Of around 2,100,000 clones in the sample, roughly 94% were seen once. Sequencing was done on a sample of naive CD8+ T cells sorted from blood. Source of these receptors: a man between 18 and 35 years old in good health. CDR3s include the opening cysteine and the closing phenylalanine or tryptophan.

>TRBV9
CASSGDQSLNTEAFF
>TRBV29-1
CSAGGGAGEQYF
>TRBV2
CASRRPSGGRLVEQFF
>TRBV2
CASSQGAYYGYTF
>TRBV7-9
CASSSSDGGPRYEQYF
>TRBV7-9
CASSFDWALVGSYNEQFF
>TRBV7-9
CASSLVQGGAEAFF
>TRBV28
CASSFVQGNTGELFF
>TRBV6-1
CASSEGTRYEQYF
>TRBV29-1
CSVEDGTLNEKLFF
>TRBV4-3
CASSQDGDTYSGNTIYF
>TRBV28
CASRSGTGADTQYF
>TRBV6-1
CASSALRAMNTEAFF
>TRBV7-8
CASSPRDSYGYTF
>TRBV6-1
CASSKGLPGANVLTF
>TRBV5-6
CASRGAFPYEQYF
>TRBV7-9
CASRERGEETQYF
>TRBV11-1
CASSASYEQYF
>TRBV5-1
CASSLVLAVPGSTDTQYF
>TRBV27
CASSLKGLAGPLHEQYF
>TRBV2
CASSAAGGTDTQYF
>TRBV27
CASSLVSVGTGTNTEAFF
>TRBV7-6
CASSWGGNSPLHF
>TRBV10-1
CAKGHLPYEQYF
>TRBV4-3
CASSQDVGTSGVYFYEQYF
>TRBV6-7
CASSYVTVDGSYEQYF
>TRBV15
CATSKMGLAGEGGNIQYF
>TRBV27
CASSPQTGNTEAFF
>TRBV6-5
CASSYFGGAGGYTF
>TRBV2
CASSDPSGSGELFF
>TRBV9
CASSVAGGPYEQYF
>TRBV25-1
CASTSGGLVVSPLHF
>TRBV7-2
CASSPGWGGQGADTQYF
>TRBV5-1
CASSFRGTDIDETQYF
>TRBV7-8
CATQLSSTQYF
>TRBV7-9
CASSLGASRELFF
>TRBV9
CASSPGQNTDTQYF
>TRBV11-3
CASSPGGVGGEQFF
>TRBV4-1
CASSQDWGGGAYYEQYF
>TRBV7-9
CASRGDARGYTF
>TRBV14
CASSQRTGRNEQYF
>TRBV5-1
CASTPWGSGVAGSYNEQFF